This paragraph reports one T cell receptor (beta chain). This clonotype was counted many times. Its antigen is not yet known. No base-level quality is on record; no much larger clone is a single base apart. Per the publication, the time point label means: newly diagnosed GD, antithyroid drugs for less than 3 months. RNA was extracted from PBMCs in TRIzol for both TCR sequencing and RNA sequencing. The diagnosis of Graves' disease followed American Thyroid Association guidelines. The patients came from an endocrinology department in Xi'an, China. Each patient gave roughly 8.4 milliliters of peripheral blood, collected in an EDTA anticoagulant tube. Ficoll Paque Plus density gradient separation was used to isolate PBMCs, and no further T cell sorting was done. An Agilent 2100 Bioanalyzer and agarose gel were used to check RNA quality, and a NanoDrop 2000 was used to measure RNA concentration. These data originate in a study of regulatory T cells in long-lasting Graves disease listed by TCRdb under 2021. Concerning the study at large: Antithyroid drugs had been taken for less than 3 months by newly diagnosed Graves' disease patients. The study was registered as a clinical trial and conducted in China. TCR sequencing covered roughly 13 persistent and around 20 newly diagnosed Graves' disease patients, 33 samples in total. This study used TCR sequencing and RNA sequencing of peripheral blood to compare persistent Graves' disease patients against newly diagnosed Graves' disease patients.

Here is what the overall study found, with its caveats: Because the primary lesion, thyroid tissue, could not be accessed, the study looked at peripheral blood alone. Lower TCR Shannon entropy and fewer highly expanded clones were observed in persistent Graves' disease patients than in newly diagnosed patients, which suggested clonal expansion. The authors acknowledged the small sample size as a limitation that may reduce accuracy. More public clonotypes were shared among persistent patients (roughly 3,000) than among newly diagnosed patients (966). Sequencing and analysis were restricted to the TCR beta chain.

Receptors were amplified or captured by multiplex PCR. The reads were generated on an Illumina HiSeq 4000. iRepertoire HTBI primers and Arm-PCR amplification of CDR3 regions were used to construct TCR beta libraries. Before sequencing, the PCR products underwent gel purification. The authors' analysis ran thus. A total of 62 TRBV and some 13 TRBJ segments were identified across samples and were used for gene usage analysis of CDR3 amino acid clonotypes. COPE and FqMerger were used to merge filtered high-quality paired reads into contigs. BLAST was used to align contigs to IMGT TRBV, TRBD and TRBJ reference genes, and CDR3 was defined according to IMGT. Any clonotype with a frequency above 0.1% was classified as a highly expanded clone. Repertoire diversity was measured by Shannon entropy, and V-J evenness by the Gini coefficient. Public clonotypes were defined as clonotypes shared by more than one individual. TCRdb redid the processing of the public reads, applying fastp at Q25 and MiXCR, and retained in-frame beta chains. Each CDR3 protein appears once, grouped with its most common genes and DNA. The V and J calls and clone size come from TCRdb's table, not from the authors' own analysis. This sample comprises 620,000 or so distinct CDR3 sequences, 15% to 20% of them detected only once. The top ten clonotypes cover around 19% of the sample.

The same data also went into a second study, on T cells in Graves' hyperthyroidism and ophthalmopathy. Reported in the second study: Stable Graves' hyperthyroidism was defined as the absence of progression to ophthalmopathy over 18 months of follow-up. The hyperthyroidism patients were between 18 and 65 years old and newly diagnosed, with a disease duration of less than 2 months. The study excluded patients with uncontrolled infections, other autoimmune diseases, pregnancy or lactation. Clinical symptoms, serum thyroxine and TRAb, thyroid ultrasound, and orbital computed tomography formed the basis for the diagnoses. For the first round of RT-PCR on the TCR CDR3, the HTBI primer set was used together with the Qiagen OneStep RT-PCR kit. Most expanded thyroid clonotypes (frequency above 0.001) were also detected in blood, suggesting blood repertoires may reflect thyroid immune responses. In cross-validation, a model built on a 13 V-J signature told ophthalmopathy apart from stable hyperthyroidism with approximately 90% sensitivity and roughly 82% specificity, and in testing the same model reached 80%/75%. During validation, the model predicted progression to ophthalmopathy a median of approximately six months ahead of onset, with almost 71% sensitivity and 72.22% specificity. To identify TCR V-J signatures that set the groups apart, the researchers used a discovery cohort of about a hundred patients, made up of 40 to 45 with Graves' ophthalmopathy and 57 with stable Graves' hyperthyroidism. Prospective prediction of ophthalmopathy was tested in an independent validation cohort consisting of 18 to 20 hyperthyroidism patients and around 16 patients who later progressed to ophthalmopathy. The approximately 98 discovery patients were randomly divided into training and test sets at a 7:3 ratio. The study also compared thyroid tissue and blood T-cell repertoires from 5 to 7 Graves' hyperthyroidism patients. Once sampling was done, hyperthyroidism patients were given methimazole at a starting dose of 30 mg daily, whereas ophthalmopathy patients were given high-dose intravenous methylprednisolone. Libraries were constructed in a second round of multiplex PCR, after which size selection and purification were performed. The libraries were sequenced on an Illumina HiSeq2000 using paired-end 100 bp reads. SOAPnuke was used to process the raw data, throwing out any read that contained adapters or uncalled bases, had a mean Phred below 15, or lacked an exact constant-primer or identifier match. COPE v1.2.5 was used to merge high-quality paired reads, and clonotypes were defined as unique nucleotide sequences. Clonotypes were aligned to IMGT TRBV, TRBD and TRBJ reference segments using MiTCR v1.1. The analysis was restricted to V-J combinations with a frequency above 0.0001, which together covered 99.2% of the repertoires. A TCS score was defined as the ratio of F50 (clonal expansion) to E x V (chaos), with BLOSUM62-based TCRdist applied between CDR3 peptides within each V-J. Welch's t-statistics and random forest reduced roughly 500 V-J features to around 14, which were used in a naive Bayes classifier (R e1071). No statistical method was used to set the sample size in advance, and investigators knew the group allocation. According to the paper, TCR Vbeta CDR3 sequencing was carried out on about 140 peripheral blood samples, which came from fewer than 50 ophthalmopathy, approximately 78 hyperthyroidism and approximately 17 progressor patients.

The origin of this receptor is a woman aged 25 to 39 with Graves disease. Donor details come from another sample of the same person, matched by shared clones. This material consisted of peripheral blood mononuclear cells (PBMCs), taken at new diagnosis, from a patient treated with antithyroid drugs.

The CDR3: CASSPQGSGNTIYF. The bases are TGTGCCAGCAGTCCACAGGGCTCTGGAAACACCATATATTTT. Recombination joined TRBV18 with TRBJ1-3, with TRBD1 tentatively as D gene (6 bases match). CDR1 and CDR2 were assigned from the germline V gene as KGHSH and LQKENI. Measured from the cysteine to the phenylalanine, the CDR3 is 14 residues long. CDR3 DNA is the only sequence kept; it has 42 bases, read in frame from the first base. V is clipped by 8 bases and J by 0 bases, and the sequence between their germline boundaries is 11 bases long.